The 25 T cell receptor beta chains given below trace back to one sample, sequenced in a study of blood T cell repertoires in COVID-19. The repertoire was sequenced with immunoSEQ multiplex PCR; TCRdb's copy has only in-frame clones and lacks some. The sample yields roughly 78,000 clones, 86% seen once. The sequencing input was peripheral blood. Receptors were obtained from a woman aged 60-70 years with acute or convalescent COVID-19.

The chain recombines TRBV28 with TRBJ2-7; D possibly corresponds to TRBD2 (6 bases). Germline V CDR1 and CDR2: MDHEN, SYDVKM. V gave up 6 bases and J gave up 8 bases, with 11 bases separating them. This CDR3 comprises 11 residues. The CDR3 bases are TGTGCCAGCAGGGGGGGTATCAAGCAGTACTTC. It encodes CASRGGIKQYF.

This clone was detected once. This rearrangement joins TRBV6-6 to TRBJ2-1; D is possibly TRBD1 (6 bases). Trimming cost V 0 bases and J 8 bases, with 14 bases left between them. The CDR3 length is 15 residues. CDR1 is MNHNY and CDR2 is SVGAGI in the germline V gene (reference sequence). This chain's CDR3 is CASSYSGQTRDEQFF. The CDR3 coding sequence is TGTGCCAGCAGTTACTCAGGACAGACGAGAGATGAGCAGTTCTTC.

The V and J genes are TRBV14 and TRBJ2-5; D not certain. The CDR3 runs 13 residues. Germline CDR1 SGHDN, CDR2 FVKESK. The V end lost 2 bases, the J end lost 4 bases, and 8 bases lay between the germline ends. This CDR3 is CASSQSRGETQYF. As DNA, the CDR3 is TGTGCCAGCAGCCAATCTAGAGGAGAGACCCAGTACTTC.

This chain links TRBV18 with TRBJ2-7; maybe TRBD2 (5 bases). This CDR3 has 16 residues. CDR1 KGHSH and CDR2 LQKENI come from the germline V gene. The V end was cut by 2 bases, the J end by 6 bases, with 20 bases between. The CDR3 nucleotides are TGTGCCAGCTCACCAGGAGGCAGTTACGTGACTACCGAGCAGTACTTC. Its translation is CASSPGGSYVTTEQYF.

This chain joins TRBV7-2 and TRBJ2-2; the D gene is possibly TRBD1 (6 bases). The CDR3 is 12 residues long. The V end was cut by 6 bases, the J end by 8 bases, with 10 bases between. Germline assignment: CDR1 SGHTA and CDR2 FQGNSA. The CDR3 region has the DNA TGTGCCAGCAGACAGGGCGCGGGGGAGCTGTTTTTT. It specifies CASRQGAGELFF.

The genes are TRBV5-1 and TRBJ2-7; possible D gene TRBD2, 7 bases. CDR1 and CDR2 from the germline V gene are SGHRS and YFSETQ. This CDR3 contains 15 residues. V was clipped by 2 bases and J by 4 bases, with 16 bases between them. CDR3 region: CASSLRGGVPYEQYF. The CDR3 DNA follows: TGCGCCAGCAGCTTAAGGGGGGGGGTGCCGTACGAGCAGTACTTC.

This clone occurred a few times. The same CDR3 arises from other DNA sequences in this sample as well. The rearrangement joins TRBV28 to TRBJ1-5; TRBD1 aligns across 7 bases. Trimming took 6 bases from V and 1 from J; bases not matched to a gene: 0. There are 13 residues in the CDR3. Germline V gene sequence: CDR1 MDHEN, CDR2 SYDVKM. CDR3 residues: CASRTGSNQPQHF. As DNA, the CDR3 is TGTGCCAGCAGGACAGGGAGCAATCAGCCCCAGCATTTT.

This clone has only a few counts. V usage is TRBV4-3 and J usage is TRBJ2-1, with 7 nucleotides matching TRBD2. CDR3 size: 15 residues. The germline CDR1 and CDR2 sequences are LGHNA and YSLEER. The V and J ends lost 2 bases and 4 bases, in that order; junction bases with no gene match: 5. The CDR3: CASSQNGRNYNEQFF. CDR3 coding DNA: TGCGCCAGCAGCCAAAACGGGAGGAATTACAATGAGCAGTTCTTC.

The chain couples TRBV2 to TRBJ1-3; maybe TRBD1 (5 bases). CDR1 SNHLY and CDR2 FYNNEI come from the germline V gene. The CDR3 has 14 residues. With 7 bases removed from V and 1 base from J, the gap between germline ends came to 11 bases. The CDR3 DNA follows: TGTGCCAGCACTTTGGACATTTCTGGAAACACCATATATTTT. As protein: CASTLDISGNTIYF.

This clone occurred a few times. The CDR3 nucleotides read TGTGCCTGGAGTGAACAGTACTTCTACGAGCAGTACTTC. Translated, it gives CAWSEQYFYEQYF. The chain joins TRBV30 to TRBJ2-7; D uncertain. Trimming cost V 1 base and J 3 bases, with 10 bases left between them. Per germline, CDR1 GTSNPN and CDR2 SVGIG (reference sequence). The CDR3 has 13 amino acids.

This chain uses TRBV2 with TRBJ1-4; D is uncertain. In germline, CDR1 is SNHLY, CDR2 FYNNEI. V was trimmed by 4 bases and J by 2 bases, leaving 11 bases between them. This CDR3 region has 15 residues. As DNA, the CDR3 is TGTGCCAGCAGTGTTAGCGGGCCTACTAATGAAAAACTGTTTTTT. It is translated as CASSVSGPTNEKLFF.

For the CDR3, the DNA is TGTGCCAGCAGCTTAACGGCGGGCAAGAATGAGCAGTTCTTC. The encoded protein is CASSLTAGKNEQFF. The chain carries TRBV7-3 and TRBJ2-1, with D tentatively TRBD2 (5 bases). The germline V gene encodes CDR1 SGHTA and CDR2 FQGTGA. Trimming shortened V by 0 bases and J by 7 bases, and 10 bases separated the two germline ends. The CDR3 sequence is 14 residues long.

The chain has TRBV29-1 and TRBJ2-6; 7 nucleotides match TRBD1. J was trimmed by 0 bases and V by 4 bases; bases with no gene match: 6. CDR1 and CDR2 (germline): SQVTM, ANQGSEA. This CDR3 has 16 residues. The CDR3 sequence is CSVGTGTSSGANVLTF. The CDR3 bases are TGCAGCGTTGGGACAGGCACCAGCTCTGGGGCCAACGTCCTGACTTTC.

J is TRBJ2-3 and V is TRBV19, with D possibly matching TRBD2 (5 bases). The CDR3 has 15 residues. Per germline, CDR1 LNHDA and CDR2 SQIVND (reference sequence). V was cut by 7 bases and J by 0 bases, with 14 bases left in between. The CDR3 region has the DNA TGTGCCAGTAACGAGGGAAAGTATAGCACAGATACGCAGTATTTT. Amino acids: CASNEGKYSTDTQYF.

The chain employs TRBV20-1 and TRBJ2-1; TRBD2 aligns across 10 bases. V was pared by 3 bases and J by 0 bases, with 11 bases of the junction left unmatched. CDR1 and CDR2 (germline): DFQATT, SNEGSKA (reference sequence). The CDR3 runs 18 residues. CDR3 coding DNA: TGCAGTGCTAGTCCACTAGCGGGATCCAAAAGCTCCTACAATGAGCAGTTCTTC. Protein sequence: CSASPLAGSKSSYNEQFF.

The V and J genes are TRBV19 and TRBJ1-2; D ambiguous. The germline V gene encodes CDR1 LNHDA and CDR2 SQIVND (reference sequence). With 3 bases removed from V and 4 bases from J, the gap between germline ends came to 15 bases. The CDR3 covers 15 residues. The CDR3 region has the DNA TGTGCCAGTAGTATGTACAGCCCTCATAGCTATGGCTACACCTTC. It specifies CASSMYSPHSYGYTF.

This clone came up once. The gene calls are TRBV11-2 and TRBJ2-7; D possibly corresponds to TRBD2 (7 bases). Germline loops: CDR1 SGHAT, CDR2 FQNNGV. The CDR3 is made up of 16 amino acids. The V end was cut by 5 bases, the J end by 4 bases, with 21 bases between. The CDR3 coding sequence is TGTGCCAGCAGCCCGGGACAACCGGGGGGACGATACGAGCAGTACTTC. Translating gives CASSPGQPGGRYEQYF. Based on the CDR3 plus reference TRBV11-2 and TRBJ2-7, the full variable domain is EAGVAQSPRYKIIEKRQSVAFWCNPISGHATLYWYQQILGQGPKLLIQFQNNGVVDDSQLPKDRFSAERLKGVDSTLKIQPAKLEDSAVYLCASSPGQPGGRYEQYFGPGTRLTVT.

V gene TRBV2 combines with J gene TRBJ2-1; D might be TRBD1 (6 bases). Germline V gene lookup returns CDR1 SNHLY and CDR2 FYNNEI. The CDR3 spans 13 residues. V dropped 5 bases and J dropped 3 bases, with 8 bases sitting between them. This CDR3 is CASSTDSYNEQFF. The CDR3, as DNA: TGTGCCAGCAGTACGGACAGCTACAATGAGCAGTTCTTC.

The V gene is TRBV27, the J gene TRBJ1-4; 7 bases map to TRBD1. The junction had 15 bases not matched to a gene; V was cut back by 5 bases and J by 0 bases. The CDR3 consists of 19 residues. In germline, CDR1 is MNHEY, CDR2 SMNVEV (reference sequence). In DNA, the CDR3 is TGTGCCAGCAGTAAGGACTTCGGGACAGAAAGAGCAACTAATGAAAAACTGTTTTTT. Protein product: CASSKDFGTERATNEKLFF.

The chain couples TRBV1 to TRBJ1-2; the table's D call of TRBD1 was not tested on the DNA. TRBV1 is a pseudogene locus. There are 14 residues in the CDR3. This CDR3 is CTSSQKQGAYGYTF. CDR3 bases: TGCACCAGCAGCCAGAAACAGGGGGCGTATGGCTACACCTTC.

V is TRBV6-5 and J is TRBJ2-3, with 7 nucleotides matching TRBD2. Looked up from germline, CDR1 is MNHEY and CDR2 is SVGAGI. The CDR3 totals 13 residues. The V gene end was trimmed by 8 bases and the J gene end by 3 bases; junction bases not matched to a gene: 5. CDR3 residues: CASRSSGTDTQYF. The CDR3 nucleotides read TGTGCCAGCCGCTCTAGCGGTACAGATACGCAGTATTTT.

This chain links TRBV6-2 or TRBV6-3 with TRBJ1-1, with TRBD1 identical over 10 bases. There are 16 residues in the CDR3. Germline CDR1 is MNHEY and CDR2 is SVGEGT. V lost 4 bases, J lost 11 bases, and 16 bases stayed unmatched. In DNA, the CDR3 is TGTGCCAGCAGTTCATACTACTTGACAGGGGGCGCGAGCGCTTTCTTT. It encodes CASSSYYLTGGASAFF.

The chain carries TRBV3-1 (or the pseudogene TRBV3-2) and TRBJ1-4; D might be TRBD1 (6 bases). V lost 2 bases, J lost 1 base, and 8 bases lay in between. The CDR3 has 15 amino acids. Germline V gene lookup returns CDR1 LGHDT and CDR2 YNNKEL (reference sequence). CDR3 DNA: TGTGCCAGCAGCCAATGGGGGCGAACTAATGAAAAACTGTTTTTT. Translation gives CASSQWGRTNEKLFF.

The CDR3 sequence: CASSFDRGANEKLFF. The DNA of the CDR3 is TGTGCCAGCAGCTTCGACAGGGGGGCTAATGAAAAACTGTTTTTT. V is TRBV7-9 and J is TRBJ1-4, with 9 bases matching TRBD1. J lost 3 bases, V lost 3 bases, and 2 bases had no gene match. The CDR3 has 15 amino acids. From germline, CDR1 is SEHNR and CDR2 FQNEAQ (reference sequence).

This chain uses TRBV30 with TRBJ2-3; D is undetermined. The CDR3 is made up of 13 amino acids. Trimming removed 1 base at V and 2 bases at J, with 7 bases between. The germline gives CDR1 GTSNPN, CDR2 SVGIG (reference sequence). The CDR3 region has the DNA TGTGCCTGGAGTGCCCTTCTCACAGATACGCAGTATTTT. As protein: CAWSALLTDTQYF.